The 26 T cell receptor beta chains in this list originate from one sample, sequenced in a study of OX40 agonist ivuxolimab in advanced cancers. The repertoire was sequenced with immunoSEQ multiplex PCR; TCRdb's copy has only in-frame clones and lacks some. The sample has about 70,000 clones, roughly 91% seen once. Sequencing was performed on CD4+ or CD8+ T cells sorted from blood, taken in a trial of the OX40 agonist ivuxolimab. The receptors derive from an adult with an advanced solid tumor such as melanoma, head and neck, liver or kidney cancer.

The chain recombines TRBV30 with TRBJ2-7; D might be TRBD1 (6 bases). CDR3 length: 16 residues. In germline, CDR1 is GTSNPN, CDR2 SVGIG (reference sequence). Trimming shortened V by 0 bases and J by 2 bases, and 17 bases separated the two germline ends. The CDR3, as DNA: TGTGCCTGGAGTGTACCGAGAGGGGGTCCGACCTACGAGCAGTACTTC. Residues: CAWSVPRGGPTYEQYF.

In its sample, this clone was seen many times. The rearrangement uses TRBV5-1 and TRBJ1-5, with 7 bases matching TRBD1. The CDR3 length is 16 residues. With 3 bases clipped from V and 4 bases from J, the junction kept 10 bases outside the gene matches. Germline V gene lookup returns CDR1 SGHRS and CDR2 YFSETQ. The CDR3 DNA follows: TGCGCCAGCAGCTCCTCCGGTTACAGGGGTAATCAGCCCCAGCATTTT. Translation gives CASSSSGYRGNQPQHF. Using reference TRBV5-1 and TRBJ1-5 for the parts outside the CDR3, the full variable domain is KAGVTQTPRYLIKTRGQQVTLSCSPISGHRSVSWYQQTPGQGLQFLFEYFSETQRNKGNFPGRFSGRQFSNSRSEMNVSTLELGDSALYLCASSSSGYRGNQPQHFGDGTRLSIL.

The CDR3 region is CASRGGISGNTIYF. DNA of the CDR3: TGTGCCAGCAGGGGGGGTATCTCTGGAAACACCATATATTTT. This chain uses TRBV27 with TRBJ1-3; possible D gene TRBD1, 5 bases. The CDR3 has 14 amino acids. Trimming took off 6 bases at V and 0 bases at J, with 9 bases between the two ends. The germline CDR1 and CDR2 sequences are MNHEY and SMNVEV (reference sequence).

The chain links TRBV5-6 to TRBJ1-5; 7 bases are a match to TRBD1. With 0 bases clipped from V and 4 bases from J, the junction kept 1 base outside the gene matches. This CDR3 region has 14 residues. Looked up from germline, CDR1 is SGHDT and CDR2 is YYEEEE. In DNA, the CDR3 is TGTGCCAGCAGCTTGGCGACAGGGAATCAGCCCCAGCATTTT. It is translated as CASSLATGNQPQHF.

The V gene is TRBV27, the J gene TRBJ1-5; 7 bases are a match to TRBD1. Germline V gene sequence: CDR1 MNHEY, CDR2 SMNVEV (reference sequence). The CDR3 has 15 residues. Trimming cost V 3 bases and J 9 bases; bases outside gene matches: 11. CDR3 residues: CASSFESQGRRPQHF. CDR3 nucleotide sequence: TGTGCCAGCAGTTTCGAGTCACAGGGGAGGCGGCCCCAGCATTTT.

This chain joins TRBV9 and TRBJ2-5; TRBD2 agrees at 8 bases. This CDR3 has 18 residues. V was pared by 1 base and J by 5 bases, with 16 bases of the junction left unmatched. Germline assignment: CDR1 SGDLS and CDR2 YYNGEE. CDR3 coding DNA: TGTGCCAGCAGCGTAAGCGGGGGAGGGGCTCCAAATCAGGAGACCCAGTACTTC. Protein product: CASSVSGGGAPNQETQYF.

The J gene is TRBJ1-1, the V gene TRBV13; 9 nucleotides agree with TRBD1. Germline CDR1 PRHDT, CDR2 FYEKMQ (reference sequence). This CDR3 is 13 amino acids long. V gave up 5 bases and J gave up 5 bases; unmatched junction bases: 3. DNA for the CDR3: TGTGCCAGCAGCCACAGGGGGCTGACTGAAGCTTTCTTT. Amino acid sequence: CASSHRGLTEAFF.

The chain recombines TRBV1 with TRBJ2-3; TRBD2, the table's D call, was not compared with the DNA. TRBV1 is assigned pseudogene status. This CDR3 spans 16 amino acids. CDR3 amino acids: CTSSQPSGTDTDTQYF. The CDR3 DNA follows: TGCACCAGCAGCCAGCCTAGCGGGACAGACACAGATACGCAGTATTTT.

V is TRBV19 and J is TRBJ1-1; no clear D. V was shortened by 3 bases and J by 3 bases, with 11 bases between the two germline ends. Germline CDR1 reads LNHDA; CDR2 reads SQIVND (reference sequence). The CDR3 runs 14 residues. CDR3: CASSIDGEDTEAFF. CDR3 nucleotide sequence: TGTGCCAGTAGTATCGATGGGGAGGACACTGAAGCTTTCTTT.

The chain recombines TRBV15 with TRBJ1-1; D remains unclear. The germline CDR1 and CDR2 sequences are LNHNV and YYDKDF (reference sequence). The CDR3 runs 13 residues. With 1 base removed from V and 0 bases from J, the gap between germline ends came to 3 bases. The CDR3, as DNA: TGTGCCACCAGCAGAGGTATGAACACTGAAGCTTTCTTT. It encodes CATSRGMNTEAFF.

Note on this clone: The junction differs from germline at one of its ends, possibly a read error. V gene TRBV19 combines with J gene TRBJ2-4; D might be TRBD1 (6 bases). This CDR3 is built from 13 residues. The germline V gene has CDR1 LNHDA and CDR2 SQIVND (reference sequence). CDR3 sequence: CASSLNQGTELDF. In DNA form, the CDR3 reads TGTGCCAGTAGTCTCAACCAGGGGACGGAATTAGACTTC.

The CDR3 loop reads CAYGRGLNQPQHF. DNA for the CDR3: TGTGCCTACGGACGTGGGCTGAATCAGCCCCAGCATTTT. The chain links TRBV30 to TRBJ1-5; D is unresolved. CDR1 and CDR2 (germline): GTSNPN, SVGIG (reference sequence). The V and J ends lost 7 bases and 4 bases respectively, with 14 bases between them. This CDR3 has 13 residues.

J is TRBJ1-2 and V is TRBV6-6; 8 nucleotides agree with TRBD1. The CDR3 covers 13 residues. V dropped 5 bases and J dropped 4; count of bases not matched to a gene: 3. Germline CDR1 is MNHNY and CDR2 is SVGAGI (reference sequence). The CDR3 sequence is CASSPGGVYGYTF. The CDR3 nucleotides are TGTGCCAGCAGTCCAGGGGGCGTCTATGGCTACACCTTC.

The gene calls are TRBV28 and TRBJ1-1; 7 bases are shared with TRBD1. Trimming cost V 2 bases and J 7 bases; bases outside gene matches: 4. Germline V gene data show CDR1 as MDHEN and CDR2 as SYDVKM. The CDR3 is made up of 13 amino acids. CDR3 sequence: CASSLRGGIEAFF. DNA of the CDR3: TGTGCCAGCAGTTTAAGAGGGGGCATTGAAGCTTTCTTT.

The V gene is TRBV10-3, the J gene TRBJ2-7; 10 nucleotides agree with TRBD2. The CDR3 runs 12 residues. After removal of 10 bases from V and 7 bases from J, the junction contained 7 bases not matched to a gene. Germline CDR1 ENHRY, CDR2 SYGVKD. Written as DNA, the CDR3 is TGTGCCAACCGGGTAGCGGGGGGTGAGCAGTACTTC. This encodes CANRVAGGEQYF.

V and J are TRBV5-1 and TRBJ2-3; D gene uncertain. Germline V lookup: CDR1 SGHRS, CDR2 YFSETQ. This CDR3 spans 15 amino acids. Trimming left V 5 bases short and J 1 base short, with 14 bases between. The DNA for the CDR3 is TGCGCCAGCAGGGCCCGATTTACTGGCACAGATACGCAGTATTTT. Translated, it gives CASRARFTGTDTQYF.

The DNA of the CDR3 is TGTGCCAGCTCGCCGAGGGGACAGTTTAACACCGGGGAGCTGTTTTTT. It yields the protein CASSPRGQFNTGELFF. The chain is built from TRBV18 and TRBJ2-2, with 7 bases identical to TRBD1. The J segment lost 2 bases and the V segment lost 6 bases, leaving 9 bases of the junction unmatched. This CDR3 is built from 16 residues. Per the germline V gene, CDR1 is KGHSH and CDR2 is LQKENI.

This rearrangement joins TRBV2 to TRBJ2-2; TRBD2 matches 12 bases. The V gene end was trimmed by 7 bases and the J gene end by 5 bases; junction bases not matched to a gene: 8. Germline values: CDR1 SNHLY, CDR2 FYNNEI. The CDR3 has 16 residues. Here the CDR3 reads CASMVGLAGVTGELFF. The CDR3 coding sequence is TGTGCCAGCATGGTGGGACTAGCGGGTGTAACCGGGGAGCTGTTTTTT.

This sequence joins TRBV6-5 and TRBJ1-1, with unresolved D. Per the germline V gene, CDR1 is MNHEY and CDR2 is SVGAGI. This CDR3 has 14 amino acids. Trimming took off 2 bases at V and 2 bases at J, with 9 bases between the two ends. In nucleotides, the CDR3 is TGTGCCAGCAGTTACAGACGCCTAAACACTGAAGCTTTCTTT. It specifies CASSYRRLNTEAFF.

The J gene is TRBJ1-1, the V gene TRBV19, with TRBD1 identical over 8 bases. J lost 1 base, V lost 2 bases, and 6 bases had no gene match. The CDR3 is made up of 16 amino acids. From germline, CDR1 is LNHDA and CDR2 SQIVND (reference sequence). The CDR3 here is CASSILAGTGNTEAFF. The CDR3 DNA reads TGTGCCAGTAGTATATTAGCCGGGACAGGGAACACTGAAGCTTTCTTT.

This chain joins TRBV5-1 and TRBJ1-5; 7 nucleotides line up with TRBD1. The length of the CDR3 is 14 residues. J lost 6 bases, V lost 0 bases, and 3 bases had no gene match. CDR1 SGHRS and CDR2 YFSETQ come from the germline V gene. The CDR3 spells CASSLGDRSQPQHF. CDR3 sequence (DNA): TGCGCCAGCAGCTTGGGGGACAGAAGTCAGCCCCAGCATTTT.

The chain carries TRBV19 and TRBJ2-3, with D possibly TRBD1 on 6 matching bases. The CDR3 runs 16 residues. Germline loops: CDR1 LNHDA, CDR2 SQIVND (reference sequence). Trimming cost V 4 bases and J 1 base, with 15 bases left between them. The CDR3 DNA reads as TGTGCCAGTAGTAGGGGCAGGGGCAGTGGCACAGATACGCAGTATTTT. As protein: CASSRGRGSGTDTQYF.

This clone has just one count. The rearrangement links TRBV7-9 to TRBJ2-7; 7 bases align to TRBD1. Losses at the gene ends were 0 bases for V and 4 bases for J; bases not matched to a gene: 9. Germline V gives CDR1 SEHNR, CDR2 FQNEAQ (reference sequence). The CDR3 runs to 16 residues. The CDR3 here is CASSLAGGSVSYEQYF. CDR3 in DNA: TGTGCCAGCAGCTTAGCAGGGGGCTCTGTATCTTACGAGCAGTACTTC.

The rearrangement links TRBV19 to TRBJ2-5; perhaps TRBD1 as D (6 bases). The J call is uncertain, as TRBJ2-7 better fits the DNA end. Germline lookup yields CDR1 LNHDA and CDR2 SQIVND (reference sequence). The CDR3 length is 15 residues. CDR3 sequence reads: CASSIEETGSYEQYF. DNA for the CDR3: TGTGCCAGTAGTATAGAGGAGACAGGTTCCTACGAGCAGTACTTC.

The chain recombines TRBV13 with TRBJ2-1, with TRBD2 identical over 8 bases. The CDR3 consists of 16 residues. Germline assignment: CDR1 PRHDT and CDR2 FYEKMQ (reference sequence). V gave up 0 bases and J gave up 0 bases; unmatched junction bases: 1. The CDR3 protein is CASSLGTSDSYNEQFF. CDR3 nucleotide sequence: TGTGCCAGCAGCTTAGGGACTAGCGACTCCTACAATGAGCAGTTCTTC.

In its sample, this clone was seen once. The CDR3 sequence is CASRSEAGGDLANYGYTF. CDR3 in DNA: TGTGCCAGCAGATCAGAAGCAGGGGGCGATCTCGCTAACTATGGCTACACCTTC. The J gene is TRBJ1-2, the V gene TRBV11-2; 8 bases fit TRBD1. CDR1 and CDR2 (germline): SGHAT, FQNNGV. V lost 6 bases to trimming and J lost 0 bases; unmatched junction nucleotides: 15. There are 18 residues in the CDR3.